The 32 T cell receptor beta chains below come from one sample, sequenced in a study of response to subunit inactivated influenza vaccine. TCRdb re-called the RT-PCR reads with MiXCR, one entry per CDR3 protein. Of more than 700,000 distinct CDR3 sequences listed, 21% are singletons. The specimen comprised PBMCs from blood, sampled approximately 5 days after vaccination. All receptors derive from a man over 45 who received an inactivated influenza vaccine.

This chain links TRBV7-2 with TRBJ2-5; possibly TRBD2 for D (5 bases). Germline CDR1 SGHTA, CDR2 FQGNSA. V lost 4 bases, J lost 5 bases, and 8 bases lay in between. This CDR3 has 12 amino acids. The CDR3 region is CASSSGFETQYF. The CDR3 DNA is TGTGCCAGCAGCTCGGGGTTCGAGACCCAGTACTTC. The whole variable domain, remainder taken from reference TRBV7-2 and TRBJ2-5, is GAGVSQSPSNKVTEKGKDVELRCDPISGHTALYWYRQSLGQGLEFLIYFQGNSAPDKSGLPSDRFSAERTGGSVSTLTIQRTQQEDSAVYLCASSSGFETQYFGPGTRLLVL.

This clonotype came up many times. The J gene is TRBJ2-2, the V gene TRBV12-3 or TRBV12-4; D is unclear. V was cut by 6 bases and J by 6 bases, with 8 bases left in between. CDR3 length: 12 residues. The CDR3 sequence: CASSSRAGELFF. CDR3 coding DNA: TGTGCCAGCAGCTCTAGAGCCGGGGAGCTGTTTTTT.

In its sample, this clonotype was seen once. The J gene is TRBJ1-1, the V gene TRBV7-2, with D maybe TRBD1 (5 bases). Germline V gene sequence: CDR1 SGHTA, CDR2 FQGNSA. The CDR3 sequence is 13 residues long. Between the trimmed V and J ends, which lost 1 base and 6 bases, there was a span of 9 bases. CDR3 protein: CASSLVGRAEAFF. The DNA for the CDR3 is TGTGCCAGCAGCTTAGTTGGCAGGGCTGAAGCTTTCTTT.

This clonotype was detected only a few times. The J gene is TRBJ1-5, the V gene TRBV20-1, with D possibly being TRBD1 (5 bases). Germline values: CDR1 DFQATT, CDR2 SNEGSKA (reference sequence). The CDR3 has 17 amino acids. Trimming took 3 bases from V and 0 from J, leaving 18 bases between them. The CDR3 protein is CSASRAGLGVSNQPQHF. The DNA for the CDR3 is TGCAGTGCTAGTCGGGCTGGGTTGGGGGTTAGCAATCAGCCCCAGCATTTT.

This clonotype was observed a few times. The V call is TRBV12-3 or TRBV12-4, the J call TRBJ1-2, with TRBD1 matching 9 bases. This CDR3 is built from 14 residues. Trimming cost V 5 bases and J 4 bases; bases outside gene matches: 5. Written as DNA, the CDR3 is TGTGCCAGCAGTCGGACAGGGGCTTTCTATGGCTACACCTTC. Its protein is CASSRTGAFYGYTF.

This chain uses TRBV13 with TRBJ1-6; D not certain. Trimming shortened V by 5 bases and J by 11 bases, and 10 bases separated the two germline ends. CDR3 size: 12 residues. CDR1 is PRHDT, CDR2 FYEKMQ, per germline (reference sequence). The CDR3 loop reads CASSLRSPPLHF. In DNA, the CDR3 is TGTGCCAGCAGCCTCAGGAGTCCACCCCTCCACTTT.

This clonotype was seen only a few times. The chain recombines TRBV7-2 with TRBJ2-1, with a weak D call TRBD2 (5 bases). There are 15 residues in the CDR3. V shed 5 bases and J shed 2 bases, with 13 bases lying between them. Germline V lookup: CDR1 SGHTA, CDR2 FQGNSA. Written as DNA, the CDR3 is TGTGCCAGCAGCCAGTGGACTGGTCCCTACAATGAGCAGTTCTTC. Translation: CASSQWTGPYNEQFF.

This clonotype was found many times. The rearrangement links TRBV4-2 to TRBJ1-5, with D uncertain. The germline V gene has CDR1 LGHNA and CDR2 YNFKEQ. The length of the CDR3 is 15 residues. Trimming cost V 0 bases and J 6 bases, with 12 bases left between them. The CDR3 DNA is TGTGCCAGCAGCCAAGAGGCGGGATTGAGTCAGCCCCAGCATTTT. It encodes CASSQEAGLSQPQHF.

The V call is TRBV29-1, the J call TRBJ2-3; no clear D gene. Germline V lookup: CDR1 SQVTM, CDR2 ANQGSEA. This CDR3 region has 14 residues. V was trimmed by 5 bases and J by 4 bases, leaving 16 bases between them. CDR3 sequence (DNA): TGCAGCGTTCAAACGGGCTTGGGTGCAGATACGCAGTATTTT. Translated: CSVQTGLGADTQYF.

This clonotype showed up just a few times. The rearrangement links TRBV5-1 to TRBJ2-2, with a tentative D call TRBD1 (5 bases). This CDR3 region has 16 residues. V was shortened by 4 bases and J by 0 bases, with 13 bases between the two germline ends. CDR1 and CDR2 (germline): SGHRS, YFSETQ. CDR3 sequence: CASSPRQSSNTGELFF. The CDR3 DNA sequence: TGCGCCAGCAGCCCCCGACAGAGTTCGAACACCGGGGAGCTGTTTTTT.

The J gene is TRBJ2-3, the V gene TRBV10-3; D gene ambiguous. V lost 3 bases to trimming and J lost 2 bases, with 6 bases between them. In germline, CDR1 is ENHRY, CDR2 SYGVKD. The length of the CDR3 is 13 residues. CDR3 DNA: TGTGCCATCAGTGAAGGGCCCACAGATACGCAGTATTTT. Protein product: CAISEGPTDTQYF.

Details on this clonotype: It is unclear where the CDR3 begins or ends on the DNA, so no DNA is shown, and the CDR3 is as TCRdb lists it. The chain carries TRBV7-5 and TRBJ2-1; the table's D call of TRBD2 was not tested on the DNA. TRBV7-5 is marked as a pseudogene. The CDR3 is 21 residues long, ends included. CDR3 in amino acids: CISVPEASARTSGRSANEQFF.

CDR3 amino acids: CSASNLVTQYF. DNA of the CDR3: TGCAGTGCTAGTAATCTTGTTACGCAGTATTTT. J is TRBJ2-3 and V is TRBV20-1, with D unresolved. The V gene lost 3 bases and the J gene lost 8 bases, with 9 bases spanning the gap. This CDR3 has 11 amino acids. CDR1 is DFQATT and CDR2 is SNEGSKA in the germline V gene (reference sequence).

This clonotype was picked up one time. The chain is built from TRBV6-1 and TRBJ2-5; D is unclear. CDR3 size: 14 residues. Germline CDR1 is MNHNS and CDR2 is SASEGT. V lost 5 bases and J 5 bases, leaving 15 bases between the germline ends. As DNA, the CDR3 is TGTGCCAGCAGTCAAACCCCCATAGTGGAGACCCAGTACTTC. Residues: CASSQTPIVETQYF.

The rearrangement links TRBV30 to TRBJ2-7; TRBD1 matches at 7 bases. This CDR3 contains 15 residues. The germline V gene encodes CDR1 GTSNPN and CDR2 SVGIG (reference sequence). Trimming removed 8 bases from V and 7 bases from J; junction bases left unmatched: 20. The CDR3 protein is CAATPTGTAPWEQYF. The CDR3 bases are TGTGCCGCCACACCAACCGGGACAGCCCCTTGGGAGCAGTACTTC.

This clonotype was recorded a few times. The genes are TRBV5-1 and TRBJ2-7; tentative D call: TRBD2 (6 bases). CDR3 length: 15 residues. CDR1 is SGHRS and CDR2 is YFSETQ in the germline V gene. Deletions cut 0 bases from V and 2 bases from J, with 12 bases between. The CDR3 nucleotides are TGCGCCAGCAGCTTGGCCCCGCGCGGGACCTACGAGCAGTACTTC. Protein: CASSLAPRGTYEQYF. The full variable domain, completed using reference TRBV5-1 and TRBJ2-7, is KAGVTQTPRYLIKTRGQQVTLSCSPISGHRSVSWYQQTPGQGLQFLFEYFSETQRNKGNFPGRFSGRQFSNSRSEMNVSTLELGDSALYLCASSLAPRGTYEQYFGPGTRLTVT.

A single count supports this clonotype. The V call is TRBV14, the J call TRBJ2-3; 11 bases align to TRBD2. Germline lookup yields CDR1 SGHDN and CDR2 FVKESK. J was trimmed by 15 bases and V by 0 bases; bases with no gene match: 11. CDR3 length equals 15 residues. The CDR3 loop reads CASSQDPLGLAEQYF. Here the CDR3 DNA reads TGTGCCAGCAGCCAAGATCCCCTGGGACTAGCGGAACAATATTTT.

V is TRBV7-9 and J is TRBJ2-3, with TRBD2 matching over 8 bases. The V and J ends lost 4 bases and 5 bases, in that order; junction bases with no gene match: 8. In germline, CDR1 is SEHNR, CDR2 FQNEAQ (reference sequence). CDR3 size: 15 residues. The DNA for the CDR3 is TGTGCCAGCAGCTCTCCGGGACTAGGACAAGATACGCAGTATTTT. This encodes CASSSPGLGQDTQYF.

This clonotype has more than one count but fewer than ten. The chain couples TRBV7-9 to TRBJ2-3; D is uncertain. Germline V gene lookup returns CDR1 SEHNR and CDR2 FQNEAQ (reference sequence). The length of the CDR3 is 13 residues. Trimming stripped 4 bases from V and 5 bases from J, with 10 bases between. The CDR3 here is CASSSFGRDTQYF. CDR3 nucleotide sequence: TGTGCCAGCAGCTCTTTTGGGCGAGATACGCAGTATTTT.

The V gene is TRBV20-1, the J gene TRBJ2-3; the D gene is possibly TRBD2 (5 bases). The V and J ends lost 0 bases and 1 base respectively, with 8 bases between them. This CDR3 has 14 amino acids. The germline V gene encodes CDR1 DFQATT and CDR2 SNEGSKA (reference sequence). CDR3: CSARDLARTDTQYF. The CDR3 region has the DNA TGCAGTGCTAGAGATCTAGCTCGCACAGATACGCAGTATTTT.

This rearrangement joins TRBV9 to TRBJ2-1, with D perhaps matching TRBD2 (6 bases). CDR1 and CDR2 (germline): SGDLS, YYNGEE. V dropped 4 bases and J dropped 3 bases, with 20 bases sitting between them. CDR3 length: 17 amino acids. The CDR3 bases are TGTGCCAGCAGCCCGCCTCGGGGTAGCGGACACTACAATGAGCAGTTCTTC. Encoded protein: CASSPPRGSGHYNEQFF.

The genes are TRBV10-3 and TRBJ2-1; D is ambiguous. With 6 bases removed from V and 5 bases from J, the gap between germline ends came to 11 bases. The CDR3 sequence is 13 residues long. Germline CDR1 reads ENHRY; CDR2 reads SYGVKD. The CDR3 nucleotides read TGTGCCATCAGCTTCTTGGGTAACAATGAGCAGTTCTTC. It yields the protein CAISFLGNNEQFF.

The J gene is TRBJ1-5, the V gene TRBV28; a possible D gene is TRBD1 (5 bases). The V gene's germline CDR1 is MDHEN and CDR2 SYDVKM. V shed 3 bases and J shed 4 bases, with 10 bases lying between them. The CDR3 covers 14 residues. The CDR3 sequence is CASSFRGWNQPQHF. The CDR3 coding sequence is TGTGCCAGCAGTTTCCGGGGGTGGAATCAGCCCCAGCATTTT. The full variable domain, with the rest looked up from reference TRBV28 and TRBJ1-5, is DVKVTQSSRYLVKRTGEKVFLECVQDMDHENMFWYRQDPGLGLRLIYFSYDVKMKEKGDIPEGYSVSREKKERFSLILESASTNQTSMYLCASSFRGWNQPQHFGDGTRLSIL.

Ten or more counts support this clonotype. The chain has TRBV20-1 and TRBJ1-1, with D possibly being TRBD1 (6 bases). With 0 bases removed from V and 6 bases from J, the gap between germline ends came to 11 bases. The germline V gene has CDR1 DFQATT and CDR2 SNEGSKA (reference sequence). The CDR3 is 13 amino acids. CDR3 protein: CSARDGDKAEAFF. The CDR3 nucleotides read TGCAGTGCTAGAGATGGGGACAAAGCTGAAGCTTTCTTT.

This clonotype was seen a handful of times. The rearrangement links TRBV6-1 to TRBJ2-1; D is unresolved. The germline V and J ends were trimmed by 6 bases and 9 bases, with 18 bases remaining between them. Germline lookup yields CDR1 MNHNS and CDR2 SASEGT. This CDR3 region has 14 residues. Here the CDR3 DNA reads TGTGCCAGCAGCCTACGACCTACGTGGCTTGAGCAGTTCTTC. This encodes CASSLRPTWLEQFF.

The chain's CDR3 is CASEDLQGNYGYTF. CDR3 nucleotide sequence: TGTGCCAGCGAAGATCTACAGGGTAACTATGGCTACACCTTC. V gene TRBV7-9 combines with J gene TRBJ1-2, with D perhaps TRBD1 (6 bases). The V gene lost 8 bases and the J gene lost 1 base, with 14 bases spanning the gap. Germline loops: CDR1 SEHNR, CDR2 FQNEAQ (reference sequence). The CDR3 sequence is 14 residues long.

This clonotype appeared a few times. The CDR3 here is CASSFSTGGGSPLHF. CDR3 in DNA: TGTGCCAGCAGCTTTTCAACTGGGGGGGGTTCACCCCTCCACTTT. V is TRBV7-2 and J is TRBJ1-6; perhaps TRBD1 as D (5 bases). The germline CDR1 and CDR2 sequences are SGHTA and FQGNSA. V lost 3 bases and J lost 9, with 15 bases in between. The length of the CDR3 is 15 residues.

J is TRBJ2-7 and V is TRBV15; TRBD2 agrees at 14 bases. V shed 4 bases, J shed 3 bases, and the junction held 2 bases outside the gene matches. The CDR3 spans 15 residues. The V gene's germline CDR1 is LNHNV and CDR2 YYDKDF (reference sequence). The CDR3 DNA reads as TGTGCCACCAGCACGGGACTAGCGGGAGTCTACGAGCAGTACTTC. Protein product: CATSTGLAGVYEQYF. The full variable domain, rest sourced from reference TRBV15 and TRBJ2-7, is DAMVIQNPRYQVTQFGKPVTLSCSQTLNHNVMYWYQQKSSQAPKLLFHYYDKDFNNEADTPDNFQSRRPNTSFCFLDIRSPGLGDTAMYLCATSTGLAGVYEQYFGPGTRLTVT.

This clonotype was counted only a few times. CDR3 residues: CASRTSGGHNEQFF. Written as DNA, the CDR3 is TGTGCCAGCAGAACTAGCGGAGGACACAATGAGCAGTTCTTC. The chain couples TRBV6-1 to TRBJ2-1; 8 bases map to TRBD2. The CDR3 extends over 14 amino acids. Trimming took 6 bases from V and 5 from J; bases not matched to a gene: 6. Germline-derived CDR1 and CDR2 are MNHNS and SASEGT.

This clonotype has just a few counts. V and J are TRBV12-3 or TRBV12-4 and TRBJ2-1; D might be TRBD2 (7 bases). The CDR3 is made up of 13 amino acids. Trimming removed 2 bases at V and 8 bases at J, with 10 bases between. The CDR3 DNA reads TGTGCCAGCAGTTTAAGGGGGGGCTATGAGCAGTTCTTC. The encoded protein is CASSLRGGYEQFF.

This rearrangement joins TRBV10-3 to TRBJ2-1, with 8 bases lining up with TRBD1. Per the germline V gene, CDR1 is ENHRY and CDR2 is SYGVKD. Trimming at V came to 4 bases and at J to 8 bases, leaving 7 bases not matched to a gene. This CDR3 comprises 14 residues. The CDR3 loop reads CAISVRGLSDEQFF. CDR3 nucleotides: TGTGCCATCAGTGTCAGGGGGCTAAGCGATGAGCAGTTCTTC.

The CDR3 nucleotides read TGTGCCAGCAGCGGTTTGGGACTAGCAGTATACAATGAGCAGTTCTTC. Translated, it gives CASSGLGLAVYNEQFF. The chain uses TRBV21-1 and TRBJ2-1; the table assigns TRBD2, which was not confirmed against the DNA. TRBV21-1 is recorded as a pseudogene. CDR3 size: 16 residues.